The 9 T cell receptor beta chains below all came from one sample that was sequenced in a study of T cell responses to AZD1222 COVID-19 vaccine. Libraries were prepared by immunoSEQ multiplex PCR; TCRdb keeps only in-frame clonotypes and omits some of them. The repertoire consists of some 120,000 clones, with 75% to 90% occurring once and the leading ten covering around 10%. The sample consisted of peripheral blood, taken on day 0 of MenACWY control vaccination. Receptors were obtained from an adult in good health.

The sample holds one count of this clone. This chain uses TRBV27 with TRBJ2-2; tentatively, D is TRBD1 (5 bases). The length of the CDR3 is 13 residues. Deletions cut 5 bases from V and 11 bases from J, with 15 bases between. Germline loops: CDR1 MNHEY, CDR2 SMNVEV (reference sequence). CDR3: CASSRGGVRELFF. DNA of the CDR3: TGTGCCAGCAGTAGGGGCGGTGTCCGAGAGCTGTTTTTT.

The chain couples TRBV6-5 to TRBJ2-1, with D perhaps matching TRBD1 (5 bases). V was trimmed by 2 bases and J by 9 bases, leaving 8 bases between them. Germline V lookup: CDR1 MNHEY, CDR2 SVGAGI. The CDR3 length is 12 residues. The CDR3 sequence: CASSYGQGEQFF. The CDR3 DNA reads as TGTGCCAGCAGTTACGGGCAGGGTGAGCAGTTCTTC.

CDR3 DNA: TGTGCCACCAGTGATAGCGGGAGTCGAGATACGCAGTATTTT. Its protein is CATSDSGSRDTQYF. This chain connects TRBV24-1 to TRBJ2-3, with TRBD2 matching over 8 bases. The CDR3 sequence is 14 residues long. J was trimmed by 5 bases and V by 3 bases; bases with no gene match: 3. The V gene's germline CDR1 is KGHDR and CDR2 SFDVKD.

This chain links TRBV2 with TRBJ2-7; 11 bases agree with TRBD1. V lost 7 bases, J lost 7 bases, and 18 bases stayed unmatched. The length of the CDR3 is 17 residues. From germline, CDR1 is SNHLY and CDR2 FYNNEI. CDR3 in DNA: TGTGCCAGCAAAAAAGCGCCGGGACAGGGGGGATTACGGGAGCAGTACTTC. Its translation is CASKKAPGQGGLREQYF.

V usage is TRBV11-3 and J usage is TRBJ2-3; either TRBD1 or TRBD2 may supply D (6 bases each). The CDR3 has 14 residues. The V and J ends lost 5 bases and 4 bases respectively, with 13 bases between them. Germline V CDR1 and CDR2: SGHNT, YENEEA. The CDR3 here is CASSQLRGADTQYF. The CDR3 DNA follows: TGTGCCAGCAGCCAACTTAGGGGGGCAGATACGCAGTATTTT.

The chain recombines TRBV7-9 with TRBJ2-7; D might be TRBD2 (5 bases). This CDR3 contains 13 residues. Trimming left V 3 bases short and J 5 bases short, with 11 bases between. The germline gives CDR1 SEHNR, CDR2 FQNEAQ (reference sequence). In DNA, the CDR3 is TGTGCCAGCAGCTTTATGTACGGGAACGAGCAGTACTTC. This encodes CASSFMYGNEQYF.

The CDR3: CASSWGGRTGRETQYF. In DNA, the CDR3 is TGTGCCAGCAGCTGGGGCGGTCGGACAGGGAGGGAGACCCAGTACTTC. The J gene is TRBJ2-5, the V gene TRBV5-4; 8 bases map to TRBD1. The length of the CDR3 is 16 residues. Trimming cost V 3 bases and J 5 bases; bases outside gene matches: 12. The germline gives CDR1 SGHNT, CDR2 YYREEE (reference sequence).

The chain has TRBV6-5 and TRBJ1-5; unclear D gene. CDR3 length: 14 residues. The germline V and J ends were trimmed by 6 bases and 2 bases, with 11 bases remaining between them. Germline V CDR1 and CDR2: MNHEY, SVGAGI. CDR3 bases: TGTGCCAGCAGCTATAGACGTGGCAATCAGCCCCAGCATTTT. This codes for CASSYRRGNQPQHF.

The chain couples TRBV19 to TRBJ1-2; D remains unclear. CDR1 LNHDA and CDR2 SQIVND come from the germline V gene (reference sequence). The V end was cut by 7 bases, the J end by 6 bases, with 18 bases between. The CDR3 runs to 14 residues. The chain's CDR3 is CASTPGGQFNGYTF. The CDR3 DNA sequence: TGTGCCAGTACCCCAGGCGGGCAGTTTAATGGCTACACCTTC.